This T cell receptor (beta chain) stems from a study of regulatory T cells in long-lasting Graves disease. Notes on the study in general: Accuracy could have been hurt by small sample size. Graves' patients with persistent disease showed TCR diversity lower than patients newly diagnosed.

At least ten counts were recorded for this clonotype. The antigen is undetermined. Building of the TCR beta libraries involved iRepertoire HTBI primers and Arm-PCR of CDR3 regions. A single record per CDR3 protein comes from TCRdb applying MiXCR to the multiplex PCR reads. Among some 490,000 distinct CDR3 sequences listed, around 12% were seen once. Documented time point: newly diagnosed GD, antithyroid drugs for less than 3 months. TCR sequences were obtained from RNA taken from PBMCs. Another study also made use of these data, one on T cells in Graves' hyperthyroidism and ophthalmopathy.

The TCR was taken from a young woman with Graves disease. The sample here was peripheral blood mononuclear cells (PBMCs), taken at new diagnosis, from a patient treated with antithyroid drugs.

CDR3 bases: TGTGCCAGTAGTATCCCTTCCCGCGGCTACACCTTC. Translation gives CASSIPSRGYTF. J is TRBJ1-2 and V is TRBV19; D is undetermined. The V end lost 3 bases, the J end lost 8 bases, and 10 bases lay between the germline ends. Germline lookup yields CDR1 LNHDA and CDR2 SQIVND (reference sequence). CDR3 size: 12 residues.